The clone carrying this TCR beta chain was observed at least ten times. This sample was included in a study of T cells in Graves' hyperthyroidism and ophthalmopathy. The CDR3 regions of TCR beta were amplified from RNA transcripts. The HTBI set primed first-round TCR CDR3 RT-PCR. Each CDR3 protein is one row after TCRdb ran MiXCR on the multiplex PCR reads. This sample yields hundreds of thousands of distinct CDR3 sequences, of which less than 25% are seen a single time; roughly a third belongs to the top ten. Diagnoses were established using clinical symptoms, serum thyroxine and TRAb, thyroid ultrasound and orbital computed tomography. This clonotype originated in a young man with Graves' ophthalmopathy. The specimen was blood.

CDR3 residues: CASSFGVTETQYF. CDR3 nucleotide sequence: TGTGCCAGCAGCTTCGGGGTCACCGAGACCCAGTACTTC. The J gene is TRBJ2-5, the V gene TRBV5-6, with a possible D match to TRBD2 (5 bases). Germline loops: CDR1 SGHDT, CDR2 YYEEEE. Trimming cost V 2 bases and J 5 bases, with 10 bases left between them. The CDR3 runs 13 residues.